This paragraph covers one T cell receptor beta chain sequence. The data derive from a study of cytomegalovirus exposure and HLA in healthy donors. The PCR ran on 60 Vbeta and 13 Jbeta primers. Repertoires were generated with immunoSEQ multiplex PCR, while TCRdb's copy carries only in-frame clones and drops some. The table shows 150,000 to 200,000 clones, with about four fifths occurring only once. The clonotype comes from a woman aged 50 to 60 in good health and CMV-seronegative. Sample: PBMCs.

In nucleotides, the CDR3 is TGTGCCAGCAGCCCCCTTCCTAGCGGGAGAGGGGAGCAGTACTTC. This gives the protein CASSPLPSGRGEQYF. The V gene is TRBV27, the J gene TRBJ2-7, with 10 positions matching TRBD2. After removal of 6 bases from V and 7 bases from J, the junction contained 12 bases not matched to a gene. The CDR3 consists of 15 residues. From germline, CDR1 is MNHEY and CDR2 SMNVEV (reference sequence).